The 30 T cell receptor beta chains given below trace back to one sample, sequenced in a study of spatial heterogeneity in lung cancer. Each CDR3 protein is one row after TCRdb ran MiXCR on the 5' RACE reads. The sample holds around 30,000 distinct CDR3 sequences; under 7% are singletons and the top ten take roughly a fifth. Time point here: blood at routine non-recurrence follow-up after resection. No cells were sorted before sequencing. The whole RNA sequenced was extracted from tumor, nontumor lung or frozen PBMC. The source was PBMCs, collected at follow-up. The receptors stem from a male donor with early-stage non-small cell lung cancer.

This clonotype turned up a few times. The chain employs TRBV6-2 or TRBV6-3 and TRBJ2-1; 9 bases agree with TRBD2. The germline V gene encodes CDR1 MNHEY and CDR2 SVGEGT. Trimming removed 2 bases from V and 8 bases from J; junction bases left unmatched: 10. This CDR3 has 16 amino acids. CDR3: CASSYRREGPRDEQFF. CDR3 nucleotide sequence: TGTGCCAGCAGTTACCGGCGGGAGGGCCCTCGGGATGAGCAGTTCTTC.

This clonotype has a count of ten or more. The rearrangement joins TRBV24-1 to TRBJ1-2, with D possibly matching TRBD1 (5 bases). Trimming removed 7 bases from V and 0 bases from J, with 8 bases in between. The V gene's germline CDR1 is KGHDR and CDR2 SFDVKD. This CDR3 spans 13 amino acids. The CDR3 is CATRDTTNYGYTF. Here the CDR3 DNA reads TGTGCCACCAGGGACACTACTAACTATGGCTACACCTTC.

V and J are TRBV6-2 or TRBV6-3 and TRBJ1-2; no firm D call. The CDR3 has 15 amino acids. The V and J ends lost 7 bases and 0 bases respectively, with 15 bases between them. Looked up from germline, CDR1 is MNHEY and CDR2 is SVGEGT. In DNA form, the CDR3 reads TGTGCCAGCATCAAGGACCTCATAGCTAACTATGGCTACACCTTC. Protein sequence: CASIKDLIANYGYTF.

The CDR3 bases are TGTGCCAGCAGCTTAGTGGGTGGAGGAAACTCCTACGAGCAGTACTTC. Amino acid sequence: CASSLVGGGNSYEQYF. The genes are TRBV7-2 and TRBJ2-7; maybe TRBD2 (5 bases). V dropped 1 base and J dropped 0 bases, with 13 bases sitting between them. CDR3 length: 16 amino acids. CDR1 is SGHTA, CDR2 FQGNSA, per germline.

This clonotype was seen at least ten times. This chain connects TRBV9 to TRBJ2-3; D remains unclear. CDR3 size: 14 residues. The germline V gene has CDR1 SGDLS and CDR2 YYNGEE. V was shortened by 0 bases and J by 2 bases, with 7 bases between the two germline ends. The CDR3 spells CASSVEAVTDTQYF. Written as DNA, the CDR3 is TGTGCCAGCAGCGTAGAGGCAGTCACAGATACGCAGTATTTT.

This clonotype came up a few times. The CDR3 region is CSASQGQGTRGKAFF. For the CDR3, the DNA is TGCAGTGCTAGTCAGGGACAGGGAACAAGGGGGAAAGCTTTCTTT. The rearrangement joins TRBV20-1 to TRBJ1-1, with 9 bases matching TRBD1. J lost 9 bases, V lost 3 bases, and 14 bases had no gene match. CDR3 length: 15 residues. Germline-derived CDR1 and CDR2 are DFQATT and SNEGSKA (reference sequence).

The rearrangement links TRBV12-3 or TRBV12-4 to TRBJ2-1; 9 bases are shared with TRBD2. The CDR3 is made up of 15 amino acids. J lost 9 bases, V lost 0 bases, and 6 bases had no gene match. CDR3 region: CASSLAGGRASEQFF. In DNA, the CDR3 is TGTGCCAGCAGTTTAGCTGGCGGGAGGGCCTCTGAGCAGTTCTTC.

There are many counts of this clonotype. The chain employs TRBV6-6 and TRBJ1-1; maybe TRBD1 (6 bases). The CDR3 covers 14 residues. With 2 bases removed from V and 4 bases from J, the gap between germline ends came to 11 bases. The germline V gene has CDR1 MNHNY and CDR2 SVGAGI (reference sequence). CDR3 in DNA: TGTGCCAGCAGTTACCGGGGGCTAGGCACTGAAGCTTTCTTT. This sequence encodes CASSYRGLGTEAFF.

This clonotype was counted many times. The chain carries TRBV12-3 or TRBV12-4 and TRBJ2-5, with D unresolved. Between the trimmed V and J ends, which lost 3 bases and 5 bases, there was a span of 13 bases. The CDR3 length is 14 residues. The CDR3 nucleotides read TGTGCCAGCAGTTTTAAGGTGGTAGGGGAGACCCAGTACTTC. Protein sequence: CASSFKVVGETQYF.

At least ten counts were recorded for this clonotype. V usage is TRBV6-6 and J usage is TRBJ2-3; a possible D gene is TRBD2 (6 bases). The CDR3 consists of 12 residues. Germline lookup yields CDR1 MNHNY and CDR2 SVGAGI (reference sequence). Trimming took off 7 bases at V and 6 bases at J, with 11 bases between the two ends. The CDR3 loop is CASIGGTDTQYF. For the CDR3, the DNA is TGTGCCAGCATTGGGGGGACGGATACGCAGTATTTT.

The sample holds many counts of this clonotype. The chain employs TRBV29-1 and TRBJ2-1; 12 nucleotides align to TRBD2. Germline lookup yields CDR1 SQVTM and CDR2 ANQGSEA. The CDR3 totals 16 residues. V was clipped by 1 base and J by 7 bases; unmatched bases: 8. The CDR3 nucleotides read TGCAGCGTTGAAGGGTCTAGCGGGAGGGCCAGGAATGAGCAGTTCTTC. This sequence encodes CSVEGSSGRARNEQFF.

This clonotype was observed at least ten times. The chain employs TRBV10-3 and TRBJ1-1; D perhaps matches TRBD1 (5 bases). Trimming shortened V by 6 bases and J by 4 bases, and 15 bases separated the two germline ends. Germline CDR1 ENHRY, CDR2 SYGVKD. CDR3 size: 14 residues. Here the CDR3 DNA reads TGTGCCATCAGCCCCGGCCTCGGGGGCACTGAAGCTTTCTTT. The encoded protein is CAISPGLGGTEAFF.

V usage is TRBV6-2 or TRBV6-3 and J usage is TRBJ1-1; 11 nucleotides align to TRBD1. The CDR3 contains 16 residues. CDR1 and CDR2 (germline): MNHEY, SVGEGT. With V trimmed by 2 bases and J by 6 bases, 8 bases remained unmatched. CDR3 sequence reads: CASSYPGQGAGAEAFF. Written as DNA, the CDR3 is TGTGCCAGCAGTTACCCTGGACAGGGGGCAGGAGCTGAAGCTTTCTTT.

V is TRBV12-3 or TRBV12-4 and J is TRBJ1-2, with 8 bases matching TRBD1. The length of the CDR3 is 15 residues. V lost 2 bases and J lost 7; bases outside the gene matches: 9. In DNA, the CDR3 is TGTGCCAGCAGTTTATCCAGGACAGGGCTGACTGGCTACACCTTC. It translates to CASSLSRTGLTGYTF.

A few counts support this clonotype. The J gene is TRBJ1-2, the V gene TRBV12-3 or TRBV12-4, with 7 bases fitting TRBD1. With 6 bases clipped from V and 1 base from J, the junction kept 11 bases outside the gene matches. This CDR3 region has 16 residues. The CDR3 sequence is CASSETGSRVNYGYTF. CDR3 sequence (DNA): TGTGCCAGCAGCGAGACAGGGTCTCGAGTTAACTATGGCTACACCTTC.

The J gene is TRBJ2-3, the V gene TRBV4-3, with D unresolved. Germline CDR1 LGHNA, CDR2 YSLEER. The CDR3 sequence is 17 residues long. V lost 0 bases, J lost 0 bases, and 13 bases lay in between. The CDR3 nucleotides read TGCGCCAGCAGCCAAGATTCGGCGGAAGCTAGCACAGATACGCAGTATTTT. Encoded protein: CASSQDSAEASTDTQYF.

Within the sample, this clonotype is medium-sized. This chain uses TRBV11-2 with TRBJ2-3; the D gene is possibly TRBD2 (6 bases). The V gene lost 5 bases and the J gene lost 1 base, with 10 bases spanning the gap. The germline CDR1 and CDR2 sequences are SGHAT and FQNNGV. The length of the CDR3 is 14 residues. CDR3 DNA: TGTGCCAGCAGCCTTAGCGGAGGCACAGATACGCAGTATTTT. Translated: CASSLSGGTDTQYF.

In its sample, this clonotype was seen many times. The CDR3 sequence: CASRGGRTLGNEQFF. For the CDR3, the DNA is TGTGCCAGCAGGGGCGGGAGGACACTTGGGAATGAGCAGTTCTTC. This sequence joins TRBV7-2 and TRBJ2-1, with 8 bases that match TRBD2. Germline V gene lookup returns CDR1 SGHTA and CDR2 FQGNSA. CDR3 length: 15 amino acids. The ends lost 6 bases at V and 7 bases at J; junction bases unmatched: 11.

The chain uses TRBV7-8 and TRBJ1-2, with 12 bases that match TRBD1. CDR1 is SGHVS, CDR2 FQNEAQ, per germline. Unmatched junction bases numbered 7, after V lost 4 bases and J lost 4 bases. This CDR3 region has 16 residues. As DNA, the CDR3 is TGTGCCAGCAGCTCGAGGGACAGGGGGCAGAGCTATGGCTACACCTTC. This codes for CASSSRDRGQSYGYTF.

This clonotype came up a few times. CDR3 protein: CASSLGAGVSDTQYF. As DNA, the CDR3 is TGTGCCAGCAGCTTAGGAGCGGGGGTATCTGATACGCAGTATTTT. V usage is TRBV7-6 and J usage is TRBJ2-3; 8 nucleotides agree with TRBD2. Germline V gene data show CDR1 as SGHVS and CDR2 as FNYEAQ. The V gene end was trimmed by 1 base and the J gene end by 6 bases; junction bases not matched to a gene: 6. The CDR3 is 15 amino acids.

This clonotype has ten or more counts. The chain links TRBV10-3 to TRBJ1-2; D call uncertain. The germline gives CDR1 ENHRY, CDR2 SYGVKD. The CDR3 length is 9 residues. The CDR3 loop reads CVKWCDYTF. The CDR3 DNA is TGTGTGAAATGGTGCGACTACACCTTC.

CDR3 DNA: TGTGCCAGCAGTACGACACAGGGAAGGAGAAAACTGTTTTTT. This gives the protein CASSTTQGRRKLFF. The J gene is TRBJ1-4, the V gene TRBV6-5, with D possibly TRBD1 on 6 matching bases. The CDR3 contains 14 residues. Germline CDR1 reads MNHEY; CDR2 reads SVGAGI. The V and J ends lost 5 bases and 10 bases respectively, with 17 bases between them.

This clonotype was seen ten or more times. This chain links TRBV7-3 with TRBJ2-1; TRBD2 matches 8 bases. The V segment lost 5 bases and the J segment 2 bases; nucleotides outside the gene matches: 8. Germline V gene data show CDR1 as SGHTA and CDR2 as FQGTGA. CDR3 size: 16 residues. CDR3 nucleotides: TGTGCCAGCAGCAGCCGGACTAGCTTGGCCTACAATGAGCAGTTCTTC. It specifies CASSSRTSLAYNEQFF.

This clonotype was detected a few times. CDR3 region: CASSQVFQGSNQPQHF. CDR3 nucleotides: TGCGCCAGCAGCCAGGTCTTTCAGGGGAGCAATCAGCCCCAGCATTTT. This chain links TRBV4-3 with TRBJ1-5; the D gene is possibly TRBD1 (6 bases). CDR1 and CDR2 (germline): LGHNA, YSLEER. Trimming pared 3 bases from V and 1 base from J, leaving 13 bases between. The CDR3 is 16 amino acids.

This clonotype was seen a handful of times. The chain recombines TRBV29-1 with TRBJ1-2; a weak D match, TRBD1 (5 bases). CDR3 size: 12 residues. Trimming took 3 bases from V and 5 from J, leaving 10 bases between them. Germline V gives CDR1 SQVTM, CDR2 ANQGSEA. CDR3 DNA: TGCAGCGTTGAGGACGCAGGGTATGGCTACACCTTC. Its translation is CSVEDAGYGYTF.

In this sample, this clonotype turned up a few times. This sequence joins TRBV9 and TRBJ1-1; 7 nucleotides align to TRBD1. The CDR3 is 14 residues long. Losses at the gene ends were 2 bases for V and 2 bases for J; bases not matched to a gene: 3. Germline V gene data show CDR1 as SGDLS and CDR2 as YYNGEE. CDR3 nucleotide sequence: TGTGCCAGCAGCGTTCGACAGGGAAACACTGAAGCTTTCTTT. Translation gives CASSVRQGNTEAFF.

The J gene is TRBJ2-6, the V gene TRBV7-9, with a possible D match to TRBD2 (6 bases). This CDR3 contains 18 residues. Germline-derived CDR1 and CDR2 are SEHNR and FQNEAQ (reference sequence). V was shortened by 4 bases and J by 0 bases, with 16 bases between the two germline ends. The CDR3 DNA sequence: TGTGCCAGCAGCTCGGAGAGTCAAGCGGGCTCTGGGGCCAACGTCCTGACTTTC. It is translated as CASSSESQAGSGANVLTF.

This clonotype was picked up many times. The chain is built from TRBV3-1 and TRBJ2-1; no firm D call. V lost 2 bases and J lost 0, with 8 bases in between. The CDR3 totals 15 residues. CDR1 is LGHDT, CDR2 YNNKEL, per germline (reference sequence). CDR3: CASSQMASSYNEQFF. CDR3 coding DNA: TGTGCCAGCAGCCAAATGGCCAGCTCCTACAATGAGCAGTTCTTC.

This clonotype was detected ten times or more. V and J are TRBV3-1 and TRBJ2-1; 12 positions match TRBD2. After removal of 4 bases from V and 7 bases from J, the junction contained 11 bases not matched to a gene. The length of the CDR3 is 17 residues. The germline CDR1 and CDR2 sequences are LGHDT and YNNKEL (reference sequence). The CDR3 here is CASSPLQTSGRMNEQFF. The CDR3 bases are TGTGCCAGCAGCCCTCTCCAAACTAGCGGGAGGATGAATGAGCAGTTCTTC.

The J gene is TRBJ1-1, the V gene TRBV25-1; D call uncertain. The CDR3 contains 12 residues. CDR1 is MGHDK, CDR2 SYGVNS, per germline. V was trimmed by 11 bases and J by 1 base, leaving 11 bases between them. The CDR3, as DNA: TGTGCCGGTCAGTACTCGAACACTGAAGCTTTCTTT. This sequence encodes CAGQYSNTEAFF. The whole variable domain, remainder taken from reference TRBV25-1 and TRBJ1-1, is EADIYQTPRYLVIGTGKKITLECSQTMGHDKMYWYQQDPGMELHLIHYSYGVNSTEKGDLSSESTVSRIRTEHFPLTLESARPSHTSQYLCAGQYSNTEAFFGQGTRLTVV.